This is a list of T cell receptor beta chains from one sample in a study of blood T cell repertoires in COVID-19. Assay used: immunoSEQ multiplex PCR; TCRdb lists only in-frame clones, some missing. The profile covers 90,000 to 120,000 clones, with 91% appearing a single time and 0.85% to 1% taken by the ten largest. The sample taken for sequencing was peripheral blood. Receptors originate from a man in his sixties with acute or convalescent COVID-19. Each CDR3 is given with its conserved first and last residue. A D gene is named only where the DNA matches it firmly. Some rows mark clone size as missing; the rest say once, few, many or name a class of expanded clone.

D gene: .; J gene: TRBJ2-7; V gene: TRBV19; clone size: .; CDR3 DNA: TGTGCCAGTAGCAGCCCTAGGGGGATCGGTGACGACGAGCAGTACTTC; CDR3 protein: CASSSPRGIGDDEQYF
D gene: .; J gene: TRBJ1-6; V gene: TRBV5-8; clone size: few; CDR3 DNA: TGTGCCAGCAGCTTCTATTCACCCCTCCACTTT; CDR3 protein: CASSFYSPLHF
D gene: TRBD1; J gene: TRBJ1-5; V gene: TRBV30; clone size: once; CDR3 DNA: TGTGCCTGGAGTGCGGAGACAGGGAGAAGCAATCAGCCCCAGCATTTT; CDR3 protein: CAWSAETGRSNQPQHF
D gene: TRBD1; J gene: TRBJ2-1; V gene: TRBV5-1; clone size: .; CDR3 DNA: TGCGCCAGCAGCTTTTCAGGGGGCTTTAATGAGCAGTTCTTC; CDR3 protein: CASSFSGGFNEQFF
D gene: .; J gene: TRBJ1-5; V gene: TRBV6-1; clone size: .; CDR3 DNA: TGTGCCAGCATTATAGGGCAGGGGCGCAATCAGCCCCAGCATTTT; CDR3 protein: CASIIGQGRNQPQHF
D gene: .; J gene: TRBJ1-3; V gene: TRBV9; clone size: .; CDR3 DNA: TGTGCCAGCAGCGTAGATAACAGTGGAAACACCATATATTTT; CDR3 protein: CASSVDNSGNTIYF
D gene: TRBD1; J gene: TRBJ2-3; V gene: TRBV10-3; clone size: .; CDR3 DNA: TGTGCCATCAGTGAGTCCCGGGACAGGGTGGATACGCAGTATTTT; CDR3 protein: CAISESRDRVDTQYF
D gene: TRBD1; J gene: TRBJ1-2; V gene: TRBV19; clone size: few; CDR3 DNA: TGTGCCAGTAACAAAATGACGACAGGGGACTATGGCTACACCTTC; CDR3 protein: CASNKMTTGDYGYTF
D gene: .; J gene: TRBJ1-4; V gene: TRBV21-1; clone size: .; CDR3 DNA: TGTGCCAGCTCCCCGTATGGGGGGGATGAAAAACTGTTTTTT; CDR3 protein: CASSPYGGDEKLFF
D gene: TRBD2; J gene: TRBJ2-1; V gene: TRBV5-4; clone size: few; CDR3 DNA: TGTGCCAGCAGCTTGGTAGCGGGAGTTTACAATGAGCAGTTCTTC; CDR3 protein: CASSLVAGVYNEQFF
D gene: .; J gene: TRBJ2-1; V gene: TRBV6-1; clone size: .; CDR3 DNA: TGTGCCAGCAGTGAAGGAATCGGTGAGCAGTTCTTC; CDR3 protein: CASSEGIGEQFF
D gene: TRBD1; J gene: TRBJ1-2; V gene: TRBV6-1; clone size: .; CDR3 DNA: TGTGCCAGCAGTGATCTTGACAGGGGAGGCTATGGCTACACCTTC; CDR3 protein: CASSDLDRGGYGYTF
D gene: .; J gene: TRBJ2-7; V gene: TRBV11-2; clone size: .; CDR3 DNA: TGTGCCAGCAGCTCCCTAAGTGGGACACCCCTTTCCCCCTACGAGCAGTACTTC; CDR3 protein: CASSSLSGTPLSPYEQYF
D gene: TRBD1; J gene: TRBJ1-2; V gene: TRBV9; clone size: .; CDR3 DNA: TGTGCCAGCAACCGGGACAGGCATGGCTACACCTTC; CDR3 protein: CASNRDRHGYTF
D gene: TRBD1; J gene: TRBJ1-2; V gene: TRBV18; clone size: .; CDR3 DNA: TGTGCCAGCTCACCGGTCACAGGGGGCGACGGGGGTGGCTACACCTTC; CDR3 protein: CASSPVTGGDGGGYTF
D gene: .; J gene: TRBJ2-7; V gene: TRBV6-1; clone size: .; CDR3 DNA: TGTGCCAGCAGTGAAAGTCTGTTTGGAGCCTACGAGCAGTACTTC; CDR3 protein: CASSESLFGAYEQYF
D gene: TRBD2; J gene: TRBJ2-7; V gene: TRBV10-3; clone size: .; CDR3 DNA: TGTGCCATTACTAGCGGGAGTCACCACGAGCAGTACTTC; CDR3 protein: CAITSGSHHEQYF
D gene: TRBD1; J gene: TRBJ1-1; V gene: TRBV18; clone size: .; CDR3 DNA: TGTGCCAGCTCCCAACAGGGGGCCTACACTGAAGCTTTCTTT; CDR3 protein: CASSQQGAYTEAFF
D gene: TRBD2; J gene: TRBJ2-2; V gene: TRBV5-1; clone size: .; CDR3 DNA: TGCGCCAGCAGCCAGGGACTAGCGGGAACCGGGGAGCTGTTTTTT; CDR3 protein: CASSQGLAGTGELFF
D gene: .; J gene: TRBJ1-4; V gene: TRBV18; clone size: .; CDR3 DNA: TGTGCCAGCTCACAGGGACTCGCTAGCAATGAAAAACTGTTTTTT; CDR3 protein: CASSQGLASNEKLFF
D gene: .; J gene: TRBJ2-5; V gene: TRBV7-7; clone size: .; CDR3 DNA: TGTGCTAGCAGTTCCGGAACAGGGTATCAAGAGACCCAGTACTTC; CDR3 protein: CASSSGTGYQETQYF
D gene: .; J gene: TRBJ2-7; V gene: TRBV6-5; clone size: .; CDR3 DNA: TGTGCCACTACGATCAAAAGTAATCCCTACGAGCAGTACTTC; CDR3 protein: CATTIKSNPYEQYF
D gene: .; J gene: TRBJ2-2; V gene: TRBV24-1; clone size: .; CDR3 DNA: TGTGCCACCAGTGATTTGGCAGTCGGGGACACCGGGGAGCTGTTTTTT; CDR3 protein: CATSDLAVGDTGELFF
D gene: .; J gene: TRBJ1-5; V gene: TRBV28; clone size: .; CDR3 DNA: TGTGCCAGCAATTGGGCGAACAATCAGCCCCAGCATTTT; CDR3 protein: CASNWANNQPQHF
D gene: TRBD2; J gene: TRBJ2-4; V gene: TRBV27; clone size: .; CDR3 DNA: TGTGCCAGCAGTTTATACTCAGCGGGAGCGGGAAACATTCAGTACTTC; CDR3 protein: CASSLYSAGAGNIQYF
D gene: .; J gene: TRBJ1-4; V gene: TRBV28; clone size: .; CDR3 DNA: TGTGCCAGCAGTTTATGGTCCTCAACTAATGAAAAACTGTTTTTT; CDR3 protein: CASSLWSSTNEKLFF
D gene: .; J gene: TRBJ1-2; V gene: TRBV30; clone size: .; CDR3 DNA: TGTGCCTGGAGTGTAGTCAGGGCAGGTGGCTACACCTTC; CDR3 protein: CAWSVVRAGGYTF
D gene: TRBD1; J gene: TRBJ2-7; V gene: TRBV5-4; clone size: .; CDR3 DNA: TGTGCCAGCAGCTTGAGGACAGGGGACGCCTACGAGCAGTACTTC; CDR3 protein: CASSLRTGDAYEQYF
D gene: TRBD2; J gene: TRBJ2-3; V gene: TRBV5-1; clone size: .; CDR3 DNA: TGCGCCAGCAGCTTGGCGGGAGGGGGCACAGATACGCAGTATTTT; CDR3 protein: CASSLAGGGTDTQYF
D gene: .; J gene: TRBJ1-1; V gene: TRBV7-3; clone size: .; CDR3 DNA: TGTGCCAGCAGCTTGGGGACTCACACTGAAGCTTTCTTT; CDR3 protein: CASSLGTHTEAFF
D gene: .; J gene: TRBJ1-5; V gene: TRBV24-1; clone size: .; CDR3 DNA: TGTGCCACGCAGGGGTTCGGCAATCAGCCCCAGCATTTT; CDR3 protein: CATQGFGNQPQHF
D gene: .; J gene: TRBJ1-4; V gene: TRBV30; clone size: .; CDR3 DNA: TGTGCCTGGAGGGTACAGGCAAGCCATGAAAAACTGTTTTTT; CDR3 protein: CAWRVQASHEKLFF
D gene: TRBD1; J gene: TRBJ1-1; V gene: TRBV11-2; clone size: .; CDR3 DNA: TGTGCCAGCAGCCCTACAGGCGGGACAGGGAACCCCTTGAACACTGAAGCTTTCTTT; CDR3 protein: CASSPTGGTGNPLNTEAFF
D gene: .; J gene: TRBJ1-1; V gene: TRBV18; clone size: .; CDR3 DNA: TGTGCCAGCTCTCTGAGCGGAGTAACCCCATCGTTGACTGAAGCTTTCTTT; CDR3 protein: CASSLSGVTPSLTEAFF
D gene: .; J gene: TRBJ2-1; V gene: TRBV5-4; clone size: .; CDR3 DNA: TGTGCCAGCAGCCCCGGACTAAGCTCCTACAATGAGCAGTTCTTC; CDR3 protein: CASSPGLSSYNEQFF
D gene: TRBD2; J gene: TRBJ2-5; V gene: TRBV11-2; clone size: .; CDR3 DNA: TGTGCCAGCAGCTCCTGGACTAGGTGGGAGACCCAGTACTTC; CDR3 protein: CASSSWTRWETQYF
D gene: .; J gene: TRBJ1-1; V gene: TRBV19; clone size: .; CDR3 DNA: TGTGCCAGTAGTATAGGGGTAGGGGTGAACACTGAAGCTTTCTTT; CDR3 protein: CASSIGVGVNTEAFF
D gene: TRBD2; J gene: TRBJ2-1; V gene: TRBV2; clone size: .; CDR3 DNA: TGTGCCAGCAGTGATAGGGAGGGAGGGCCCATGCATGAGCAGTTCTTC; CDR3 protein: CASSDREGGPMHEQFF
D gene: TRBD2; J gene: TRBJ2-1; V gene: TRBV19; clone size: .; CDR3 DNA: TGTGCCAGTAGTCCGCTAGCGGGAGTCAATGAGCAGTTCTTC; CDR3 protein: CASSPLAGVNEQFF
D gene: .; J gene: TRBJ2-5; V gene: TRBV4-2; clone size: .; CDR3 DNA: TGTGCCAGCAGCCAAGATAACCGGCGGGGGACCCAGTACTTC; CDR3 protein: CASSQDNRRGTQYF
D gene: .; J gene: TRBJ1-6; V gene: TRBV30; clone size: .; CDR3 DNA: TGTGCCTGGACGAGAACCGGGGGTTATAATTCACCCCTCCACTTT; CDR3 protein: CAWTRTGGYNSPLHF
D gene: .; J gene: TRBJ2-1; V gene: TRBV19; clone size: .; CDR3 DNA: TGTGCCAGTAGTATCGGGGGTTGGGCCGAGCAGTTCTTC; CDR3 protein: CASSIGGWAEQFF
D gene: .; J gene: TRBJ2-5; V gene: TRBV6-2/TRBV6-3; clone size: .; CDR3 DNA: TGTGCCAGCAGTTCCAGGGGATGGGGCCAAGAGACCCAGTACTTC; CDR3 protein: CASSSRGWGQETQYF
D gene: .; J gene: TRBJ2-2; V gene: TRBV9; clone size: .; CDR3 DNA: TGTGCCAGCAGCGGAGGGTGGGGGGAGCTGTTTTTT; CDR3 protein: CASSGGWGELFF
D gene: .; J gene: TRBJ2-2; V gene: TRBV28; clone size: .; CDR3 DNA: TGTGCCAGCAGTTTATTACACGCCGGGGAGCTGTTTTTT; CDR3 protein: CASSLLHAGELFF
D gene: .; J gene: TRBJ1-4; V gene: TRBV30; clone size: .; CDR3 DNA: TGTGCCTGGGGTCTTCGGGGGAGTGAAAAACTGTTTTTT; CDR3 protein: CAWGLRGSEKLFF
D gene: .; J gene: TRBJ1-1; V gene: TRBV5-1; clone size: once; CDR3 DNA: TGCGCCAGCAAGGACTGGGGGGGTAACACTGAAGCTTTCTTT; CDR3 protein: CASKDWGGNTEAFF
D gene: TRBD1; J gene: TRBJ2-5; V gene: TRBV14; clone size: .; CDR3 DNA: TGTGCCAGCAGCCAAGATTGGACAGGGGAGGCCCGGGAGACCCAGTACTTC; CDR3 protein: CASSQDWTGEARETQYF
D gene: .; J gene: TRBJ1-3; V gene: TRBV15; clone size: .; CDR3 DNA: TGTGCCACCAGCAGAGAAACGGGTCTCTCTGGAAACACCATATATTTT; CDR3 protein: CATSRETGLSGNTIYF
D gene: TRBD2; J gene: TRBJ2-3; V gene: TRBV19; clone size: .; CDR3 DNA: TGTGCCAGTAGTGGACTAGCGGGGGATACGCAGTATTTT; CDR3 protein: CASSGLAGDTQYF
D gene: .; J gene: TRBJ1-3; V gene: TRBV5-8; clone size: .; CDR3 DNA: TGTGCCAGCAGCTTGCCGACAGTCCTTGGAAACACCATATATTTT; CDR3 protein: CASSLPTVLGNTIYF
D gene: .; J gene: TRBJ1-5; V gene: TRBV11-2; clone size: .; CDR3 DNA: TGTGCCAGCAGCTCCGGGACCCTAGGGGGTCAGCCCCAGCATTTT; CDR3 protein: CASSSGTLGGQPQHF
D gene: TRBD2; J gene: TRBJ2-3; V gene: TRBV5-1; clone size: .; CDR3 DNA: TGCGCCAGCAGCTTGGGTTCTAGCGGGAGGTCGGATACGCAGTATTTT; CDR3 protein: CASSLGSSGRSDTQYF